This entry features one TCR beta chain sequence. One end of the junction is discordant with germline, which a read error may explain. Germline assignment: CDR1 SGHRS and CDR2 YFSETQ. This CDR3 spans 13 amino acids. The data stem from a study of blood T cell repertoires in COVID-19. For the study at large: Sites in the United States, Italy and Spain provided acute and convalescent COVID-19 samples. PBMCs, B-cell-depleted T cells, or T cells were the source of the cDNA or gDNA that made up the material.

Original handling: It was from reference gene primer amplification that nucleated cell counts were estimated. Clones were sequenced by immunoSEQ multiplex PCR, and TCRdb holds only the in-frame ones, with some missing. V and J calls and clone size are those listed in that table; D and trimming were worked out from the DNA. The sample lists around 97,000 clones; 88% were seen once. The clonotype comes from a human donor in a cohort sampled during active COVID-19. The chain carries TRBV5-1 and TRBJ2-7, with 7 bases fitting TRBD1. The specimen sequenced was peripheral blood. The CDR3 DNA reads as TGCGCCAGCAGCTTCGATAATACAGGGGAGCGGTACTTC. It is translated as CASSFDNTGERYF.